One and the same sample provided the 32 T cell receptor beta chains below, sequenced in a study of T cell clonotyping in hematopoietic cell transplantation (dated by TCRdb to the early 2020s). Receptor amplification or capture employed the immunoSEQ multiplex PCR assay. The immuneACCESS repertoire file appears here via TCRdb, limited to in-frame rearrangements. These files lack a portion of the clones; in checked studies, under half of the deficit traces to unresolved V genes, and the cause of the others is not known. For this sample the table gives about 45,000 clones, of which around 80% were detected only once. 5% to 6.5% of the sample is taken by the ten largest. The time point label for this specimen denotes: recipient sample about 28 days before transplant, after cytoreduction. The sample here was peripheral blood mononuclear cells, taken before stem cell transplant. Receptors originate from a man in his fifties or sixties with myelodysplastic syndrome. Some clones in this sample may be carry-over from other donors' samples.

The CDR3 region has the DNA TGTGCCAGCAGTTCGAACACAGATACGCAGTATTTT. The encoded protein is CASSSNTDTQYF. The chain employs TRBV27 and TRBJ2-3; D is unresolved. Germline CDR1 and CDR2: MNHEY and SMNVEV (reference sequence). V lost 4 bases, J lost 2 bases, and 4 bases lay in between. CDR3 length: 12 amino acids.

This chain connects TRBV27 to TRBJ1-3, with no clear D. Germline V gene lookup returns CDR1 MNHEY and CDR2 SMNVEV (reference sequence). V lost 6 bases and J 2 bases, leaving 14 bases between the germline ends. CDR3 length: 15 residues. The CDR3 DNA reads as TGTGCCAGCAGGGCCCTAGATAGGCCTGGAAACACCATATATTTT. The encoded protein is CASRALDRPGNTIYF.

In this sample, this clone turned up once. The V gene is TRBV5-1, the J gene TRBJ1-3, with TRBD1 as a possible D gene (6 bases). The CDR3 consists of 17 residues. Germline assignment: CDR1 SGHRS and CDR2 YFSETQ. Trimming stripped 0 bases from V and 3 bases from J, with 16 bases between. The DNA for the CDR3 is TGCGCCAGCAGCTTGGAATTCAGGGGTGGAAATGGAAACACCATATATTTT. Translating it yields CASSLEFRGGNGNTIYF.

The CDR3, as DNA: TGTGCCGGCTCTGTTGCAGGGGACTACAATGAGCAGTTCTTC. This codes for CAGSVAGDYNEQFF. The chain combines TRBV10-3 with TRBJ2-1, with a weak D call TRBD1 (6 bases). This CDR3 has 14 amino acids. Trimming removed 11 bases from V and 3 bases from J, with 17 bases in between. The germline V gene encodes CDR1 ENHRY and CDR2 SYGVKD.

The chain is built from TRBV6-1 and TRBJ1-4; D gene unclear. Trimming cost V 2 bases and J 0 bases, with 4 bases left between them. The CDR3 has 14 residues. Germline CDR1 and CDR2: MNHNS and SASEGT. The CDR3 nucleotides read TGTGCCAGCAGTGAAACCTCAACTAATGAAAAACTGTTTTTT. This codes for CASSETSTNEKLFF.

The chain couples TRBV5-1 to TRBJ1-2; 9 bases are shared with TRBD1. This CDR3 has 18 residues. CDR1 and CDR2 (germline): SGHRS, YFSETQ. J was trimmed by 0 bases and V by 0 bases; bases with no gene match: 9. The CDR3 DNA sequence: TGCGCCAGCAGCTTGGTGGGGACAGGGACTCTCGCTAACTATGGCTACACCTTC. Translation gives CASSLVGTGTLANYGYTF.

This chain uses TRBV9 with TRBJ1-1, with D uncertain. The CDR3 sequence is 14 residues long. Trimming removed 0 bases from V and 1 base from J, with 7 bases in between. Germline V gene sequence: CDR1 SGDLS, CDR2 YYNGEE. The CDR3 protein is CASSVDPKNTEAFF. In nucleotides, the CDR3 is TGTGCCAGCAGCGTAGACCCGAAGAACACTGAAGCTTTCTTT.

This clone occurred a few times. This same CDR3 is encoded by further DNA sequences in the sample. The chain employs TRBV6-5 and TRBJ1-1; D may be TRBD1 (5 bases). The CDR3 runs to 13 residues. CDR1 and CDR2 (germline): MNHEY, SVGAGI. With 2 bases removed from V and 1 base from J, the gap between germline ends came to 5 bases. CDR3 in amino acids: CASSYRGNTEAFF. The CDR3 nucleotides read TGTGCCAGCAGTTACAGGGGGAACACTGAAGCTTTCTTT.

The chain employs TRBV19 and TRBJ2-5, with TRBD2 matching over 12 bases. There are 14 residues in the CDR3. Germline CDR1 LNHDA, CDR2 SQIVND (reference sequence). V lost 10 bases, J lost 4 bases, and 7 bases stayed unmatched. The CDR3 bases are TGTGCCACCCAGACTAGCGGGGGCCGAGAGACCCAGTACTTC. It yields the protein CATQTSGGRETQYF.

The chain links TRBV4-3 to TRBJ1-6; TRBD1 aligns across 11 bases. Germline V gene data show CDR1 as LGHNA and CDR2 as YSLEER. The trim removed 0 bases at V and 6 bases at J, leaving 1 base unmatched. The CDR3 extends over 16 amino acids. The CDR3 DNA is TGCGCCAGCAGCCAAGAGGGGACAGGGGGTAATTCACCCCTCCACTTT. Protein sequence: CASSQEGTGGNSPLHF.

In this sample, this clone turned up a few times. J is TRBJ1-6 and V is TRBV5-1, with 7 positions matching TRBD1. The germline V gene has CDR1 SGHRS and CDR2 YFSETQ. V was pared by 2 bases and J by 9 bases, with 8 bases of the junction left unmatched. The CDR3 spans 15 residues. The CDR3, as DNA: TGCGCCAGCAGCTTAGGGCCAGGGGGGAGTTCACCCCTCCACTTT. Residues: CASSLGPGGSSPLHF.

The CDR3 DNA follows: TGTGCCAGCAGAGTCGTCGGGGAGGGCACTGAAGCTTTCTTT. Residues: CASRVVGEGTEAFF. The rearrangement joins TRBV2 to TRBJ1-1; D is uncertain. The CDR3 extends over 14 amino acids. CDR1 is SNHLY and CDR2 is FYNNEI in the germline V gene. Trimming took off 6 bases at V and 4 bases at J, with 15 bases between the two ends.

In this sample, this clone turned up once. This chain connects TRBV7-8 to TRBJ2-2; the match to TRBD2 covers 11 bases. This CDR3 has 18 amino acids. Per the germline V gene, CDR1 is SGHVS and CDR2 is FQNEAQ. The J segment lost 1 base and the V segment lost 4 bases, leaving 8 bases of the junction unmatched. The CDR3 loop reads CASSSVVAGGQNTGELFF. CDR3 DNA: TGTGCCAGCAGCTCCGTCGTAGCGGGGGGGCAGAACACCGGGGAGCTGTTTTTT.

Turning to this clone: An end of the junction does not agree with germline; a read error may underlie this. V is TRBV14 and J is TRBJ1-1; no clear D gene. This CDR3 spans 16 amino acids. Looked up from germline, CDR1 is SGHDN and CDR2 is FVKESK. DNA for the CDR3: TGTGCCAGCAGCAAAGACCCCCCCTCTGCTTACACTGAAGCTTTCTTT. Its translation: CASSKDPPSAYTEAFF.

J is TRBJ2-1 and V is TRBV5-1, with 14 bases aligning to TRBD2. This CDR3 has 15 residues. Germline V gives CDR1 SGHRS, CDR2 YFSETQ. With V trimmed by 4 bases and J by 8 bases, 5 bases remained unmatched. Here the CDR3 DNA reads TGCGCCAGCAGCGCGGGGACTAGCGGGGGTGATGAGCAGTTCTTC. Protein: CASSAGTSGGDEQFF.

With regard to this clone: The limits of the CDR3 on the DNA are not certain, so only TCRdb's listed CDR3 is given. The V gene is TRBV28, the J gene TRBJ1-5; the table's D gene call, TRBD1, was not cross checked with the DNA. Counting both end residues, the CDR3 totals 16 amino acids. From germline, CDR1 is MDHEN and CDR2 SYDVKM. CDR3 sequence: CASSFLAGVVGQPQHF.

This chain joins TRBV30 and TRBJ1-6, with D hard to call. Between the trimmed V and J ends, which lost 8 bases and 0 bases, there was a span of 14 bases. Germline values: CDR1 GTSNPN, CDR2 SVGIG (reference sequence). The CDR3 is made up of 15 amino acids. CDR3: CARDKGGSYNSPLHF. In DNA form, the CDR3 reads TGTGCCAGAGATAAGGGCGGCTCCTATAATTCACCCCTCCACTTT.

The chain is built from TRBV6-6 and TRBJ2-3; possible D gene TRBD1, 6 bases. Germline CDR1 MNHNY, CDR2 SVGAGI (reference sequence). V was trimmed by 0 bases and J by 9 bases, leaving 13 bases between them. The CDR3 loop spans 14 amino acids. CDR3 coding DNA: TGTGCCAGCAGTTACTCGGGCACGCAGGGGACGCAGTATTTT. Translating it yields CASSYSGTQGTQYF.

The gene calls are TRBV30 and TRBJ2-7, with 8 bases aligning to TRBD2. CDR3 length equals 13 residues. In germline, CDR1 is GTSNPN, CDR2 SVGIG (reference sequence). The trim removed 0 bases at V and 2 bases at J, leaving 0 bases unmatched. The CDR3 sequence: CAWSVRGAYEQYF. CDR3 nucleotides: TGTGCCTGGAGTGTGCGGGGGGCCTACGAGCAGTACTTC.

V usage is TRBV11-2 and J usage is TRBJ2-2; 11 positions agree with TRBD2. The germline gives CDR1 SGHAT, CDR2 FQNNGV. J gave up 1 base and V 3 bases, and 1 base lay outside the gene matches. The length of the CDR3 is 16 residues. The CDR3 region is CASSFLAGGNTGELFF. The CDR3, as DNA: TGTGCCAGCAGCTTCCTAGCGGGGGGGAACACCGGGGAGCTGTTTTTT.

This chain joins TRBV11-2 and TRBJ2-7, with no clear D. V shed 4 bases and J shed 3 bases, with 7 bases lying between them. This CDR3 is 12 amino acids long. From germline, CDR1 is SGHAT and CDR2 FQNNGV. CDR3 loop: CASSSAFYEQYF. Written as DNA, the CDR3 is TGTGCCAGCAGCTCAGCTTTCTACGAGCAGTACTTC.

This clone was picked up one time. The chain has TRBV6-6 and TRBJ1-4, with 7 bases that match TRBD1. The CDR3 runs 14 residues. Trimming at V came to 8 bases and at J to 8 bases, leaving 11 bases not matched to a gene. The germline gives CDR1 MNHNY, CDR2 SVGAGI (reference sequence). CDR3: CASEGGGAGEKLFF. For the CDR3, the DNA is TGTGCCAGCGAGGGAGGGGGCGCGGGAGAAAAACTGTTTTTT.

Concerning this clone itself: At one boundary the junction diverges from the germline segment, which might be a read error. V usage is TRBV7-3 and J usage is TRBJ2-7, with D possibly matching TRBD1 (6 bases). Germline V gene lookup returns CDR1 SGHTA and CDR2 FQGTGA. The CDR3 runs to 13 residues. This CDR3 is CASSLTAQGNRIF. The CDR3 DNA reads as TGTGCCAGCAGCTTAACTGCCCAGGGGAATAGAATCTTC.

This clone was observed a few times. The V and J genes are TRBV4-3 and TRBJ2-2; unclear D gene. Trimming removed 0 bases at V and 6 bases at J, with 11 bases between. The V gene's germline CDR1 is LGHNA and CDR2 YSLEER. CDR3 length equals 15 residues. For the CDR3, the DNA is TGCGCCAGCAGCCAAGATGGCAGCTGGGCCGGGGAGCTGTTTTTT. This gives the protein CASSQDGSWAGELFF.

This clone showed up just once. The rearrangement links TRBV6-1 to TRBJ1-2, with D unresolved. The CDR3 contains 14 residues. Trimming pared 3 bases from V and 8 bases from J, leaving 16 bases between. CDR1 MNHNS and CDR2 SASEGT come from the germline V gene. Here the CDR3 reads CASSEWETPGGYTF. The DNA for the CDR3 is TGTGCCAGCAGTGAGTGGGAAACCCCTGGGGGCTACACCTTC.

V gene TRBV5-1 combines with J gene TRBJ2-5, with D possibly called TRBD1 or TRBD2 (5 bases each). The CDR3 length is 15 residues. V lost 2 bases and J lost 1, with 12 bases in between. Germline CDR1 is SGHRS and CDR2 is YFSETQ. CDR3 sequence reads: CASSFQPGAQETQYF. CDR3 sequence (DNA): TGCGCCAGCAGCTTTCAACCCGGGGCCCAAGAGACCCAGTACTTC.

A few counts support this clone. The V gene is TRBV7-2, the J gene TRBJ1-2, with D maybe TRBD1 (6 bases). In germline, CDR1 is SGHTA, CDR2 FQGNSA. V was shortened by 4 bases and J by 6 bases, with 15 bases between the two germline ends. The CDR3 totals 14 residues. CDR3 sequence (DNA): TGTGCCAGCAGCTCCTTCGGGGGGCGAAATGGCTACACCTTC. Its protein product is CASSSFGGRNGYTF. Full variable domain (remainder filled in from reference TRBV7-2 and TRBJ1-2): GAGVSQSPSNKVTEKGKDVELRCDPISGHTALYWYRQSLGQGLEFLIYFQGNSAPDKSGLPSDRFSAERTGGSVSTLTIQRTQQEDSAVYLCASSSFGGRNGYTFGSGTRLTVV.

The chain has TRBV7-2 and TRBJ2-1; D is perhaps TRBD1 (7 bases). Germline lookup yields CDR1 SGHTA and CDR2 FQGNSA. This CDR3 comprises 15 residues. V was shortened by 5 bases and J by 2 bases, with 13 bases between the two germline ends. The CDR3 spells CASSQGGQTYNEQFF. CDR3 DNA sequence: TGTGCCAGCAGCCAGGGGGGACAGACCTACAATGAGCAGTTCTTC.

A single count supports this clone. This chain joins TRBV6-6 and TRBJ2-7; D is possibly TRBD2 (6 bases). The germline V and J ends were trimmed by 6 bases and 6 bases, with 15 bases remaining between them. CDR3 length: 13 amino acids. Germline CDR1 MNHNY, CDR2 SVGAGI (reference sequence). The CDR3 bases are TGTGCCAGCAGCAACTTCCAGGGAGGCGAGCAGTACTTC. As protein: CASSNFQGGEQYF.

The V call is TRBV2, the J call TRBJ1-1; D call uncertain. Trimming stripped 4 bases from V and 10 bases from J, with 16 bases between. The CDR3 length is 13 residues. CDR1 is SNHLY, CDR2 FYNNEI, per germline. The CDR3 DNA reads as TGTGCCAGCAGTGTGGGTCGGTCCTCGGGAGCTTTCTTT. It is translated as CASSVGRSSGAFF.

CDR3 sequence: CAISESRRGEKLFF. The CDR3 coding sequence is TGTGCCATCAGTGAGTCAAGAAGGGGCGAAAAACTGTTTTTT. V gene TRBV10-3 combines with J gene TRBJ1-4; possible D gene TRBD1, 5 bases. Germline CDR1 ENHRY, CDR2 SYGVKD. This CDR3 has 14 amino acids. V shed 0 bases and J shed 8 bases, with 10 bases lying between them.

The CDR3, as DNA: TGCGCCAGCAGCTTGGATACGGCCAGAAGACTCTACGAGCAGTACTTC. Its protein is CASSLDTARRLYEQYF. The chain has TRBV5-1 and TRBJ2-7; unclear D gene. Looked up from germline, CDR1 is SGHRS and CDR2 is YFSETQ. Trimming pared 0 bases from V and 3 bases from J, leaving 16 bases between. The CDR3 has 16 amino acids.